This T cell receptor beta chain was captured by sequencing in a study of blood T cell repertoires in COVID-19. Study at large: The United States, Italy and Spain were the sources of the acute and convalescent COVID-19 samples. Sample material is recorded as cDNA or gDNA derived from T cells, B-cell-depleted T cells, or PBMCs.

This CDR3 contains 15 residues. The V gene end was trimmed by 3 bases and the J gene end by 2 bases; junction bases not matched to a gene: 4. CDR1 is SGHKS, CDR2 YYEKEE, per germline (reference sequence). Source study methods: Reference gene primer amplification in the assay estimated nucleated cell counts. Data came from immunoSEQ multiplex PCR; TCRdb stores just in-frame clones and leaves some out. For V, J and clone size, that table is used; D and trimming come from the DNA. The profile covers 45,000 to 60,000 clones, with about four fifths appearing a single time and around 8.7% taken by the ten largest.

The receptor was derived from an elderly woman with acute or convalescent COVID-19. The V call is TRBV5-5, the J call TRBJ1-2; 10 bases map to TRBD1. Sequencing was done on a sample of peripheral blood. The CDR3 DNA follows: TGTGCCAGCAGCTCACAGACAGGGGGCAACTATGGCTACACCTTC. Its protein is CASSSQTGGNYGYTF.